This entry features one T cell receptor (beta chain) sequence. The target of this receptor is not known. No base quality information exists; no much larger clone differs at one position. This sample is drawn from a study of identical twins listed by TCRdb under 2016. Looking at the study overall: TCR alpha and beta repertoires from monozygotic twins, unrelated adults of various ages and cord blood were deep-sequenced to test whether fetal clonotypes persist. To rule out contamination, the twin experiments were replicated at different times with different library preparation protocols. Beyond this particular receptor, the publication reports: The excess sharing between twins in beta out-of-frame sequences was weaker because fewer shared sequences reduced the signal-to-noise ratio. Fewer insertions were carried by abundant cord blood beta clonotypes, a similar but weaker trend appeared in young adult naive repertoires, and no such trend appeared in memory repertoires. Compared with coincidental sharing between unrelated individuals, out-of-frame TCR alpha sequences shared between twins had an excess of sequences with low generation probability. Invariant T cells such as MAIT and iNKT could partly confound zero-insertion analyses, although diverse VJ usage argued against such confounding for most clonotypes. Out-of-frame TCR alpha sharing in monozygotic twins was systematically underestimated by recombination models, whereas sharing between unrelated individuals was in agreement with the recombination models. Conclusions relied on cross-sectional statistical analysis, since the same donors could not be followed over many years.

Every donor in the study was a healthy Caucasian. The study also sequenced three unrelated non-twin adults: a male aged 18 to 30, a male aged 50 to 59 and a female aged 50 to 59. Miltenyi CD45RO+ enrichment and human naive T-cell isolation kits were used to isolate memory (CD45RO+) and naive T cells from PBMC. Library generation was performed with 5' RACE. TCRdb names Illumina HiSeq 2000 as the instrument used. A universal primer binding site was added through template switching, and the final cDNA carried a unique molecular identifier so that TCR cDNA molecules could be counted accurately. Specific primers in the conserved constant-segment region were used to synthesize first-strand cDNA for the TCR alpha and beta chains. To control for contamination, each cDNA library was double barcoded with a SMART-Mk sample barcode plus Illumina barcodes. TruSeq adapter sequences along with Illumina sample barcodes were introduced in two successive PCR steps. Sequencing of the TCR alpha and beta cDNA libraries was done on the Illumina HiSeq platform using custom primers. In the source study's methods: MiGEC was used to process raw reads and extract unique molecular identifiers, and MiXCR was used to find CDR3 positions. For each individual, recombination models were inferred using an EM algorithm with the repgenHMM and IGoR tools. Shared clonotypes were analyzed with the tcR package in R, and sharing was normalized by the product of cloneset sizes. To study raw recombination free of thymic and clonal selection effects, out-of-frame nonproductive sequences were analyzed. In TCRdb, the public reads were trimmed at Q25 with fastp and aligned with MiXCR, with productive beta chains retained. Rows with one shared CDR3 protein collapse into an entry with the most common genes and DNA. These V and J calls derive from TCRdb rather than the authors' analysis. This sample is represented by 420,000 or so distinct CDR3 sequences; 15% to 20% of them were singletons. The ten largest clones add up to 9% to 15% of the sample.

Including the terminal cysteine and phenylalanine, the CDR3 comprises 14 residues. The retained sequence is limited to the CDR3, 42 bases, with the frame set at the first base. V loses 3 bases, J loses 2 bases, and the germline ends lie 11 bases apart. Via the germline V gene, CDR1 is MDHEN and CDR2 SYDVKM. The sample taken for sequencing was naive T cells sorted from blood. The meaning of the sample's cell subset or site label: cells isolated with a human naive T-cell isolation kit. The receptor chain draws on TRBV28 and TRBJ2-7; no D gene call is confident. The origin of this receptor is a man aged 45 to 65 in good health. The nucleotide sequence reads as follows: TGTGCCAGCAGTTTCCCGAGAACTCCCTACGAGCAGTACTTC. This codes for CASSFPRTPYEQYF.